One sample yielded the 15 T cell receptor beta chains listed below, sequenced in a study of T cell repertoires in cytomegalovirus infection. TCRdb analysed the reads with MiXCR anew, one entry per CDR3 protein. Of about 530,000 distinct CDR3 sequences in the sample, 26% were seen once. Sequenced sample: PBMCs. The source is a human donor in good health (CMV status not recorded). Some clones in this sample may be carry-over from other donors' samples.

V is TRBV11-2 and J is TRBJ2-1; D might be TRBD1 or TRBD2, each matching 5 bases. This CDR3 spans 15 amino acids. In germline, CDR1 is SGHAT, CDR2 FQNNGV. Between the trimmed V and J ends, which lost 3 bases and 5 bases, there was a span of 14 bases. CDR3 amino acids: CASSFGREINNEQFF. As DNA, the CDR3 is TGTGCCAGCAGCTTCGGCAGGGAGATAAACAATGAGCAGTTCTTC.

This clonotype was recorded at least ten times. The conserved phenylalanine or tryptophan normally closing the CDR3 is absent here, so this likely arose from a read error. The DNA is omitted, as the CDR3 cannot be located on it reliably, and the CDR3 follows TCRdb's listing. V usage is TRBV6-2 or TRBV6-3 and J usage is TRBJ1-2; the table's D call, TRBD1, was not checked against the DNA. The germline V gene has CDR1 MNHEY and CDR2 SVGEGT. The CDR3 has 14 residues if both end residues are counted. The CDR3 loop reads CASSYSTQGDKRFA.

V usage is TRBV12-3 or TRBV12-4 and J usage is TRBJ2-1, with TRBD2 matching over 10 bases. CDR3 length: 15 amino acids. The ends lost 7 bases at V and 2 bases at J; junction bases unmatched: 5. The CDR3 nucleotides are TGTGCCAGCAATCTAGCGGGAGTGCCCTACAATGAGCAGTTCTTC. It is translated as CASNLAGVPYNEQFF.

The chain combines TRBV20-1 with TRBJ1-5, with D unclear. Trimming removed 1 base from V and 1 base from J, with 8 bases in between. Germline-derived CDR1 and CDR2 are DFQATT and SNEGSKA (reference sequence). The CDR3 has 14 amino acids. The CDR3 sequence is CSARVGGSNQPQHF. Written as DNA, the CDR3 is TGCAGTGCTAGAGTAGGTGGCAGCAATCAGCCCCAGCATTTT.

The chain carries TRBV7-9 and TRBJ2-7, with 7 bases aligning to TRBD1. CDR3 size: 17 residues. The germline V gene has CDR1 SEHNR and CDR2 FQNEAQ (reference sequence). Germline trimming cut 0 bases from V and 0 bases from J; bases unmatched to any gene: 8. The CDR3 region has the DNA TGTGCCAGCAGCTTAGCCCTAGGACAGGCCTACTCCTACGAGCAGTACTTC. This encodes CASSLALGQAYSYEQYF.

Turning to this clonotype: Just one base apart from a much larger clone, this may be a read error. The gene calls are TRBV7-2 and TRBJ2-3; maybe TRBD1 (7 bases). Germline V lookup: CDR1 SGHTA, CDR2 FQGNSA. The CDR3 is 16 amino acids. CDR3 in amino acids: CASSLGSGGGTDMQYF. The CDR3 DNA reads as TGTGCCAGCAGCTTGGGTAGCGGAGGGGGCACAGATATGCAGTATTTT.

This clonotype was found many times. The J gene is TRBJ2-1, the V gene TRBV7-2, with D maybe TRBD1 (6 bases). There are 13 residues in the CDR3. V was trimmed by 3 bases and J by 4 bases, leaving 7 bases between them. The germline CDR1 and CDR2 sequences are SGHTA and FQGNSA. The CDR3 bases are TGTGCCAGCAGCTTGGACAGATACAATGAGCAGTTCTTC. It yields the protein CASSLDRYNEQFF.

The table lists this clonotype with many counts. The rearrangement uses TRBV7-6 and TRBJ1-2; 8 nucleotides align to TRBD1. This CDR3 comprises 15 residues. J was trimmed by 4 bases and V by 2 bases; bases with no gene match: 6. Germline CDR1 reads SGHVS; CDR2 reads FNYEAQ. The DNA of the CDR3 is TGTGCCAGCAGCTTATCAGGGGGCGGGAGCTATGGCTACACCTTC. This codes for CASSLSGGGSYGYTF.

The chain combines TRBV4-3 with TRBJ2-1; TRBD2 aligns across 8 bases. This CDR3 is 15 amino acids long. The ends lost 0 bases at V and 10 bases at J; junction bases unmatched: 8. Germline loops: CDR1 LGHNA, CDR2 YSLEER. DNA for the CDR3: TGCGCCAGCAGCCAAGATCGGTGGGGCGGGAGGGAGCAGTTCTTC. Protein sequence: CASSQDRWGGREQFF.

A few counts support this clonotype. The chain is built from TRBV7-2 and TRBJ2-6; D is unresolved. Looked up from germline, CDR1 is SGHTA and CDR2 is FQGNSA. This CDR3 has 14 amino acids. Trimming shortened V by 3 bases and J by 4 bases, and 7 bases separated the two germline ends. The CDR3 spells CASSFRPGANVLTF. In nucleotides, the CDR3 is TGTGCCAGCAGCTTCCGACCCGGGGCCAACGTCCTGACTTTC.

The sample holds a few counts of this clonotype. The V and J genes are TRBV28 and TRBJ1-2, with 11 nucleotides matching TRBD1. The CDR3 runs to 14 residues. Looked up from germline, CDR1 is MDHEN and CDR2 is SYDVKM. V shed 6 bases and J 5 bases; nucleotides not matched to a gene: 5. The CDR3 nucleotides read TGTGCCAGCAGACTAGGACAGGGGGCTTATGGCTACACCTTC. This codes for CASRLGQGAYGYTF.

This clonotype was picked up a small number of times. The CDR3 spells CASSKEDPLEQFF. The CDR3 bases are TGTGCCAGCAGCAAGGAGGACCCCTTAGAGCAGTTCTTC. The rearrangement uses TRBV7-8 and TRBJ2-1; tentative D call: TRBD2 (5 bases). Germline CDR1 SGHVS, CDR2 FQNEAQ. V gave up 5 bases and J gave up 10 bases, with 15 bases separating them. The length of the CDR3 is 13 residues.

The genes are TRBV6-2 or TRBV6-3 and TRBJ1-1; D not certain. The CDR3 covers 13 residues. Germline-derived CDR1 and CDR2 are MNHEY and SVGEGT. V shed 6 bases and J shed 8 bases, with 16 bases lying between them. CDR3 sequence: CASSPAGYREAFF. The CDR3 coding sequence is TGTGCCAGCAGCCCTGCAGGATATAGGGAAGCTTTCTTT.

Many counts were recorded for this clonotype. The chain has TRBV7-2 and TRBJ2-3; TRBD2 matches at 13 bases. Germline loops: CDR1 SGHTA, CDR2 FQGNSA. J was trimmed by 1 base and V by 5 bases; bases with no gene match: 6. The CDR3 totals 17 residues. CDR3 bases: TGTGCCAGCAGCCCCCAACTAGCGGGAGGGGGCACAGATACGCAGTATTTT. Amino acids: CASSPQLAGGGTDTQYF.

Concerning this clonotype: Possible read error: a much larger clone is one base away. The chain recombines TRBV7-8 with TRBJ1-4, with 7 positions matching TRBD1. This CDR3 is built from 15 residues. Trimming took 6 bases from V and 8 from J; bases not matched to a gene: 12. From germline, CDR1 is SGHVS and CDR2 FQNEAQ. CDR3 DNA: TGTGCCAGCAGTCCCCTCGGACAGGAAGGCGAAAAACTGTTTTTT. Amino acid sequence: CASSPLGQEGEKLFF.